This entry lists 27 T cell receptor beta chains sequenced from one sample in a study of tumor and adjacent non-tumor tissue in lung cancer. The template was RNA from unsorted bulk tissue. More than 3 cm separated this lung sample from the edge of the tumor. A modified ARM-PCR protocol with three rounds of nested PCR amplified TCRbeta. One entry per CDR3 protein results from TCRdb running MiXCR on the multiplex PCR reads. The repertoire includes about 80,000 distinct CDR3 sequences, approximately 81% of them detected once, and about 51% sits in the top ten. The sample comprised distant non-tumor lung tissue. These receptors all come from a man aged 55 to 70 with non-small cell lung cancer.

The gene calls are TRBV4-1 and TRBJ2-7; no clear D gene. The CDR3 contains 14 residues. V was shortened by 6 bases and J by 3 bases, with 15 bases between the two germline ends. Germline V gene lookup returns CDR1 MGHRA and CDR2 YSYEKL. CDR3 coding DNA: TGCGCCAGCAGTCATCTTCAGGATCTCTACGAGCAGTACTTC. Amino acid sequence: CASSHLQDLYEQYF.

The chain employs TRBV11-3 and TRBJ1-1; no clear D gene. CDR1 is SGHNT, CDR2 YENEEA, per germline. The V and J ends lost 2 bases and 4 bases respectively, with 23 bases between them. The CDR3 is 18 amino acids. CDR3 residues: CASSLMPSLYGRSTEAFF. The CDR3 DNA follows: TGTGCCAGCAGCTTAATGCCGAGTCTGTATGGTCGGAGCACTGAAGCTTTCTTT.

Regarding this clonotype: The junction shows a germline mismatch at one end, possibly a read error. The rearrangement uses TRBV6-1 and TRBJ2-3; D unclear. CDR3 size: 16 residues. Germline loops: CDR1 MNHNS, CDR2 SASEGT. The CDR3 region is CTSKSEPATNTDTQYF. For the CDR3, the DNA is TGTACCAGCAAATCGGAGCCAGCCACTAACACAGATACTCAGTATTTT.

Note on this clonotype: Sequence at one end of the junction differs from germline and may be a read error. V usage is TRBV6-5 and J usage is TRBJ1-4, with D hard to call. This CDR3 spans 15 amino acids. CDR1 and CDR2 (germline): MNHEY, SVGAGI. The CDR3 nucleotides are TGTGCCAGCAGTTACACAACCGAGCCAAATGAAAAACTGTTATTT. Residues: CASSYTTEPNEKLLF.

About this clonotype: Given the absence of the conserved phenylalanine or tryptophan at the CDR3 end, a read error is likely. The rearrangement links TRBV5-1 to TRBJ2-3; 7 bases map to TRBD1. The CDR3 is 14 residues long. Trimming cost V 10 bases and J 6 bases; bases outside gene matches: 14. Germline CDR1 reads SGHRS; CDR2 reads YFSETQ. The CDR3, as DNA: TGCGCCGGCAAATTGGACAGGTATCCGGATACGCAGTATGTT. This gives the protein CAGKLDRYPDTQYV.

This clonotype was picked up one time. One end of the junction varies from germline; a read error may be responsible. The gene calls are TRBV11-3 and TRBJ2-2, with D maybe TRBD2 (5 bases). Germline lookup yields CDR1 SGHNT and CDR2 YENEEA. The CDR3 totals 13 residues. The CDR3 loop reads CASSSDFPGELLF. The CDR3 bases are TGTGCCAGCAGCTCAGACTTTCCCGGGGAGCTGTTATTT. Variable domain in full (rest from reference TRBV11-3 and TRBJ2-2): EAGVVQSPRYKIIEKKQPVAFWCNPISGHNTLYWYLQNLGQGPELLIRYENEEAVDDSQLPKDRFSAERLKGVDSTLKIQPAELGDSAVYLCASSSDFPGELLFGEGSRLTVL.

Turning to this clonotype: A junction end diverges from the germline sequence, so it may reflect a read error. The chain is built from TRBV7-9 and TRBJ2-1; D is unclear. Germline CDR1 is SEHNR and CDR2 is FQNEAQ (reference sequence). This CDR3 contains 14 residues. CDR3 bases: TGTGCCAGCAGCTTGGCCGGTAGTATTAGTGAGCACTTCTTC. As protein: CASSLAGSISEHFF. Based on the CDR3 plus reference TRBV7-9 and TRBJ2-1, the full variable domain is DTGVSQNPRHKITKRGQNVTFRCDPISEHNRLYWYRQTLGQGPEFLTYFQNEAQLEKSRLLSDRFSAERPKGSFSTLEIQRTEQGDSAMYLCASSLAGSISEHFFGPGTRLTVL.

Note on this clonotype: This may be a read error: a much more frequent sequence differs by one nucleotide. CDR3 nucleotide sequence: TGCGCCAGCGGGACAGGTTATTGGAATGAGCAGTTCTTC. The encoded protein is CASGTGYWNEQFF. This chain connects TRBV10-1 to TRBJ2-1, with 8 bases matching TRBD1. The trim removed 8 bases at V and 7 bases at J, leaving 7 bases unmatched. CDR3 size: 13 residues. From germline, CDR1 is WNHNN and CDR2 SYGVQD (reference sequence).

As DNA, the CDR3 is TGTGCCAGCAGTGAGGACAGGTGCAACACTGAAGCTTTCTTT. Protein product: CASSEDRCNTEAFF. The chain combines TRBV6-1 with TRBJ1-1, with TRBD1 matching over 7 bases. CDR1 and CDR2 from the germline V gene are MNHNS and SASEGT. CDR3 size: 14 residues. The V segment lost 3 bases and the J segment 2 bases; nucleotides outside the gene matches: 3.

V is TRBV6-5 and J is TRBJ1-1; D gene ambiguous. Trimming shortened V by 5 bases and J by 9 bases, and 16 bases separated the two germline ends. From germline, CDR1 is MNHEY and CDR2 SVGAGI. This CDR3 region has 13 residues. The CDR3 here is CASSSVSSRKAFF. The CDR3 bases are TGTGCCAGCAGTAGCGTTAGTTCTCGGAAAGCTTTCTTT.

About this clonotype itself: The final CDR3 position lacks the conserved phenylalanine or tryptophan, pointing to a likely read error. The chain links TRBV11-3 to TRBJ1-1; no clear D gene. The CDR3 sequence is 14 residues long. The germline V gene has CDR1 SGHNT and CDR2 YENEEA. V gave up 6 bases and J gave up 6 bases, with 17 bases separating them. CDR3 coding DNA: TGTGCCAGCAGGTCGCACGGACGGCAGTCTGAAGCTTTCATT. It translates to CASRSHGRQSEAFI.

As for this clonotype: One junction end does not reproduce the germline sequence, and a read error may be involved. Here the CDR3 reads CIVAAFVETQYF. The CDR3 region has the DNA TGCATCGTCGCCGCCTTTGTTGAGACTCAGTACTTC. The V gene is TRBV29-1, the J gene TRBJ2-5; D gene ambiguous. CDR1 and CDR2 from the germline V gene are SQVTM and ANQGSEA. This CDR3 comprises 12 residues.

In regard to this clonotype: Compared with germline, one end of the junction differs, possibly owing to a read error. The chain has TRBV11-3 and TRBJ2-7, with D perhaps matching TRBD2 (5 bases). From germline, CDR1 is SGHNT and CDR2 YENEEA. The CDR3 loop spans 15 amino acids. CDR3 DNA sequence: TGTGCTAGCAGCAATCGGACTGGATTAACCTACGGGCAGTACTTC. Its translation: CASSNRTGLTYGQYF.

The CDR3 DNA reads TGCATCGTCGCCGCCCTTGTTGAGACCCAGTACTTC. Protein: CIVAALVETQYF. This rearrangement joins TRBV29-1 to TRBJ2-5; D unclear. This CDR3 region has 12 residues. Germline V CDR1 and CDR2: SQVTM, ANQGSEA.

About this clonotype: This may be a read error, as it is one base from a much larger clone. The chain joins TRBV5-1 to TRBJ2-4; 11 positions agree with TRBD1. The germline V gene encodes CDR1 SGHRS and CDR2 YFSETQ. CDR3 size: 14 residues. The CDR3 reads CTSNSGTGGDIQYF. The CDR3 region has the DNA TGCACCAGCAACTCCGGGACAGGGGGGGACATTCAGTACTTC.

This clonotype came up once. Relative to the germline gene, one junction end is altered; a read error may explain this. CDR3 bases: TGCAGTGCTAGTGCTCACGGCGGGGGGACTACGCAGTTTTTT. It encodes CSASAHGGGTTQFF. This chain connects TRBV20-1 to TRBJ2-3, with 8 bases that match TRBD2. There are 14 residues in the CDR3. Germline assignment: CDR1 DFQATT and CDR2 SNEGSKA (reference sequence).

The chain links TRBV6-5 to TRBJ2-1; 7 bases are a match to TRBD2. There are 14 residues in the CDR3. Germline V lookup: CDR1 MNHEY, CDR2 SVGAGI. J gave up 8 bases and V 6 bases, and 10 bases lay outside the gene matches. The CDR3 DNA is TGTGCCAGCAGACTAGCGTTATGGAGGCATGAGCAGTTCTTC. This sequence encodes CASRLALWRHEQFF.

Regarding this clonotype: Since no conserved phenylalanine or tryptophan closes the CDR3, a read error is the likely cause. V and J are TRBV7-8 and TRBJ1-5; D not certain. The CDR3 totals 14 residues. Trimming took off 9 bases at V and 5 bases at J, with 17 bases between the two ends. The germline V gene encodes CDR1 SGHVS and CDR2 FQNEAQ. CDR3 sequence: CASSETGFHQPQHI. In DNA, the CDR3 is TGTGCCAGTAGCGAGACCGGGTTCCATCAGCCCCAGCATATT.

This clonotype was detected a few times. CDR3 nucleotides: TGCGCCAGCAGCCCGGGACTAGCGGGAGCTGTTTCGGTCCACGAGCAGTACTTC. This codes for CASSPGLAGAVSVHEQYF. The chain combines TRBV5-1 with TRBJ2-7; TRBD2 aligns across 14 bases. The CDR3 totals 18 residues. Per the germline V gene, CDR1 is SGHRS and CDR2 is YFSETQ. J lost 5 bases, V lost 4 bases, and 14 bases had no gene match.

Note on this clonotype: Because it lacks the conserved phenylalanine or tryptophan at the end, this CDR3 is likely a read error. DNA of the CDR3: TGCAGTGCTAACTCGACTAGCGGGTGGGCCAATGAGCAGTTCCTC. It codes for CSANSTSGWANEQFL. The chain joins TRBV20-1 to TRBJ2-1; 10 nucleotides align to TRBD2. CDR1 and CDR2 from the germline V gene are DFQATT and SNEGSKA (reference sequence). CDR3 length equals 15 residues. V was pared by 4 bases and J by 6 bases, with 9 bases of the junction left unmatched.

As for this clonotype: One junction end disagrees with the germline gene, perhaps due to a read error. The V gene is TRBV11-3, the J gene TRBJ2-3; TRBD1 matches at 8 bases. The CDR3 has 13 residues. Germline lookup yields CDR1 SGHNT and CDR2 YENEEA. DNA of the CDR3: TGTGCCAGCAGTTTCCAGGGGGCAGATACGCATTATTTT. Protein product: CASSFQGADTHYF.

About this clonotype itself: Its ends do not fully match the called genes, so a read error is possible. This sequence joins TRBV11-3 and TRBJ2-1; unclear D gene. This CDR3 spans 13 amino acids. CDR1 SGHNT and CDR2 YENEEA come from the germline V gene. CDR3 in amino acids: CASSLGLLREQLF. CDR3 nucleotides: TGCGCCAGCAGCTTAGGTCTTCTTAGAGAGCAGTTATTC. Combining the CDR3 with reference TRBV11-3 and TRBJ2-1 gives the whole variable domain EAGVVQSPRYKIIEKKQPVAFWCNPISGHNTLYWYLQNLGQGPELLIRYENEEAVDDSQLPKDRFSAERLKGVDSTLKIQPAELGDSAVYLCASSLGLLREQLFGPGTRLTVL.

This chain joins TRBV12-3 or TRBV12-4 and TRBJ2-5; the D is unclear. The V end was cut by 7 bases, the J end by 10 bases, with 13 bases between. CDR3 length equals 11 residues. The CDR3 nucleotides are TGTGCCAGCAATTTCGGTGACGACCAGTACTTC. Encoded protein: CASNFGDDQYF.

Concerning this clonotype: The germline gene is not matched at one end of the junction; a read error may be the cause. V is TRBV11-3 and J is TRBJ2-3, with 8 bases that match TRBD1. Per germline, CDR1 SGHNT and CDR2 YENEEA. CDR3 length: 13 residues. In DNA, the CDR3 is TGTGTCAGCAGTTTTCAGGGGGCGGATAAGCAGTATTTT. Protein product: CVSSFQGADKQYF.

In regard to this clonotype: Given a much more abundant clone one base away, this may be a read error. The V gene is TRBV30, the J gene TRBJ2-5; no definite D call. Deletions cut 0 bases from V and 2 bases from J, with 10 bases between. This CDR3 has 14 amino acids. Looked up from germline, CDR1 is GTSNPN and CDR2 is SVGIG (reference sequence). The CDR3 protein is CAWSVPRRQETQYF. In DNA form, the CDR3 reads TGTGCCTGGAGTGTACCGCGCAGGCAAGAGACCCAGTACTTC.

Turning to this clonotype: One end of the junction is discordant with germline, which a read error may explain. The CDR3 protein is CASSQDFTGGATIEKLSF. The CDR3 coding sequence is TGCGCCAGCAGCCAAGATTTCACAGGGGGCGCGACGATAGAAAAACTGTCTTTT. The J gene is TRBJ1-4, the V gene TRBV4-3; TRBD1 aligns across 9 bases. The CDR3 is 18 residues long. Germline CDR1 LGHNA, CDR2 YSLEER.

The genes are TRBV11-3 and TRBJ1-4; D possibly corresponds to TRBD1 (5 bases). V was shortened by 0 bases and J by 8 bases, with 16 bases between the two germline ends. The CDR3 extends over 16 amino acids. Germline CDR1 is SGHNT and CDR2 is YENEEA. Written as DNA, the CDR3 is TGTGCCAGCAGCTTAGATCTAGCCAGGGTAAAAGAAAAACTGTTTTTT. As protein: CASSLDLARVKEKLFF.